This T cell receptor beta chain was observed in a study of beta chain features in type 1 diabetes. Study findings and constraints: There was a moderate but significant shortening of TCRB CDR3s in all four CD4+ subsets of Type 1 diabetes patients.

CDR1 and CDR2 (germline): MDHEN, SYDVKM. V was clipped by 4 bases and J by 3 bases; unmatched bases: 10. This CDR3 comprises 16 residues. Concerning this clone: Its antigen is undetermined.

Expressed TCRB transcripts got sequenced, as all isolated RNA was reverse transcribed. Profiled with immunoSEQ multiplex PCR; TCRdb holds only in-frame clones, not every one. The sample consists of some 350,000 clones, 13% of them appearing once. J is TRBJ2-3 and V is TRBV28; TRBD1 aligns across 7 bases. This receptor was obtained from a woman between 18 and 29 years old with type 1 diabetes. The sample was naive CD4+ T cells from blood. The DNA for the CDR3 is TGTGCCAGCAGTTCAGGGGGAGAGGGTCGAACAGATACGCAGTATTTT. Its protein product is CASSSGGEGRTDTQYF. The whole variable domain, filled in from reference TRBV28 and TRBJ2-3, reads DVKVTQSSRYLVKRTGEKVFLECVQDMDHENMFWYRQDPGLGLRLIYFSYDVKMKEKGDIPEGYSVSREKKERFSLILESASTNQTSMYLCASSSGGEGRTDTQYFGPGTRLTVL.